This record covers a single T cell receptor beta chain. Its antigen is currently not known. The data are from a study of cytomegalovirus exposure and HLA in healthy donors (dated by TCRdb to 2015 to 2018). With respect to the entire study: An earlier analysis of approximately 640 of the donors reported roughly 300 Gb of sequence data and 100 million to 130 million unique TCR beta sequences from about 179 million T cells. The study profiled the T cell repertoires of some 610 subjects by immunosequencing and related them to cytomegalovirus serostatus. In a later analysis, previously published TCR beta repertoires from about 670 donors were re-analyzed and high-resolution HLA genotyping was added so that TCR occurrence patterns could be studied. An earlier analysis of 587 of the donors used high-throughput TCR beta sequencing to judge whether each TCR beta V gene segment behaved as functional or pseudogenic. Typing coverage differed by locus: A, B, C, DRB1 and DQB1 were typed in about 620-640 donors, DQA1 in 522, DPA1 in around 580, and DPB1 in 450 to 480. HLA typing included class I and class II loci at four-digit resolution. The later analysis used no new phenotypic data to find candidate immune exposures, relying instead on TCR beta sequences and their occurrence across donors. Every repertoire in the discovery cohort had been generated on one and the same sequencing platform. The aim of the study was to test whether cataloging public T cell receptors could identify signatures of past pathogen exposure. A separate validation cohort of about 110 different subjects was used in addition to the approximately 700-subject first cohort. Alongside the repertoire data, information on donor age, sex, ethnicity and CMV serostatus was compiled. A handful of DR-DQ haplotypes were handled as single units for association and clustering because linkage in the cohort was strong. Across approximately 400 genotyped donors of the cohort, an average of about 250,000 unique TCR beta nucleotide sequences per donor were sequenced, and 15% to 20% of those sequences were non-productive. Genome-wide SNP genotypes for about 60% of the roughly 670 donors were used in a later genetic analysis, which treated that subset as a discovery cohort. Of the roughly 400 genotyped donors, over 70% fell in the genetic ancestry cluster associated with self-reported Caucasian donors. Roughly 300 gigabases of sequencing data and around 85 million unique TCR sequences made up an early release that covered 640 HLA-typed donors. To predict cytomegalovirus infection status, the study combined high-throughput TCR immunosequencing, statistical association of individual TCRs with disease status, and machine learning. What the work shows at the level of the full study, not this receptor alone: The study listed approximately 150 TCR beta chains as associated with cytomegalovirus. In vitro tests confirmed that three of the cytomegalovirus-associated TCR beta chains recognize cytomegalovirus antigens. The presence/absence analyses assumed that sequencing depth was roughly uniform across donors, and that assumption may not be true. In a later analysis, the rate of TCR association differed among HLA loci, with DRB1 alleles having the most associated TCRs and HLA-C alleles having the fewest. Across donors, most TCR sequences were observed very rarely, whereas some public TCRs were present in many individuals. Because the 87-base-pair reads could not distinguish some IMGT-functional V segments, including TRBV6-2 and TRBV6-3, those segments were excluded. A later genetic analysis reported fewer N-insertions in productive TCRs among donors in an Asian-associated ancestry cluster than the approximately 700-donor mean. According to a later analysis, parvovirus B19, influenza, CMV and Epstein-Barr virus appeared linked to several top co-occurrence clusters. In this cohort, only TCR beta chains were sequenced, and detectable features were limited by the absence of alpha or paired-chain data. The authors suggested that the approach could potentially be generalized to other disease states and immunological phenotypes. The only immune exposure information available for the cohort was CMV serostatus. An earlier analysis of around 500 of the donors showed that most TCR beta V segments appeared in productive rearrangements either about 87% or about 30% of the time, which broadly matched IMGT annotations. In a later analysis, HLA-associated TCR beta chains showed more clonal expansion and lower generation probabilities than non-associated chains that were equally common. The sequencing pipeline was judged likely to have produced a cluster of highly shared sequence variants as a technical artifact. Because counts were too low, seventeen rarely observed V segments, including chromosome 9 orphons, were excluded from the earlier analysis of under 650 of the donors. Specific HLA alleles were associated with 15,000 to 20,000 TCR beta sequences at a false discovery rate of 0.05 in a later analysis. Because some donors lacked HLA typing at each locus, the association tests relied only on the typed subset. A further reported finding was that TCR beta sequences accurately predicted the HLA-A and HLA-B alleles for most subjects in the first cohort. Most CMV-associated TCR beta chains appeared to be HLA-restricted in a later analysis, and the HLA associations seemed to be driven largely by CMV exposure. In both the original and validation cohorts, the classifier was reported to diagnose cytomegalovirus status with high specificity and sensitivity. Correlated functional status among segregating V segments might reflect linkage disequilibrium, but an unknown experimental factor could not be ruled out. Assigning TCR associations to individual alleles was difficult when HLA alleles, especially DR and DQ, strongly co-occurred. An association between a missense DCLRE1C variant and V-gene and J-gene trimming of TCR beta chains was found in a later genetic analysis and replicated in an independent cohort.

In total, over 600 healthy bone marrow donors made up the cohort. At the time of sampling, every cohort member was nominally healthy, though immune exposures that went unrecorded were likely present. The donor was CMV seronegative and belonged to the group of 380 or so seronegative cohort members. Each donor provided a peripheral blood sample, and peripheral blood mononuclear cells were used for TCR beta sequencing. The Qiagen DNeasy Blood Extraction Kit was used to extract genomic DNA from the blood cell samples. The library was prepared using the immunoSEQ multiplex PCR assay. The multiplex PCR relied on a mix of 60 forward primers for TCR Vbeta segments and 13 reverse primers for TCR Jbeta segments. The CDR3 region of rearranged TCR beta genes was amplified from genomic DNA with a multiplex PCR assay. The Illumina HiSeq System was used to sequence the amplified TCR beta libraries as 87-base-pair reads. As for the original processing: A later analysis counted around 72 million unique TCR beta chains across the 666 repertoires, and roughly 10 million of these chains were shared by at least two donors. To remove PCR and sequencing errors, raw reads were error-corrected and collapsed into unique sequences using a nearest-neighbor algorithm that merged closely related sequences. To assign V, D and J gene segments, CDR3 sequences were aligned to IMGT reference sequences. For a sequence to be retained, a match of at least six nucleotides was required to both a V gene segment and a J gene segment. Rearrangements were called productive when the CDR3 lacked stop codons and stayed in frame with V and J; all others were non-productive. Following IMGT convention, CDR3 was defined as the stretch from the second conserved V-encoded cysteine to the conserved J-encoded phenylalanine. In an earlier analysis of just under 600 of the donors, sequences lacking an unambiguous match to a single V gene segment were excluded. In an earlier analysis of several hundred of the donors, V segments were called functional above 56.7% productive rearrangements and were called segregating when the between-donor standard deviation exceeded 5%. A statistical classification framework was built to diagnose cytomegalovirus status from the catalog of TCR beta chain sequences. V and J gene assignment, in a later analysis, came from comparing TCR nucleotide sequences with IMGT/GENE-DB human TR gene sequences. Using the TCRdist pipeline, a later analysis assigned CDR3 sequences along with most-parsimonious VDJ recombination scenarios. In a later analysis, every TCR beta chain was defined by the combination of its CDR3 amino acid sequence and its V-gene family, and reads without a unique V-gene family were dropped. In a later analysis, 450 to 600 highly shared, low-generation-probability nucleotide sequences were removed to address suspected cross-contamination and a sequencing artifact. In a later analysis, a clonal expansion index for each public chain was calculated from normalized within-repertoire ranks of inferred template counts. In a later analysis, generation probabilities were computed with a VDJ recombination model fitted to out-of-frame rearrangements, and the resulting probabilities were checked against IGoR. In a later analysis, hypergeometric tests were used to score TCR-TCR, TCR-HLA and TCR-CMV co-occurrence, with a repertoire-size bias correction applied to TCR pairs. In a later analysis, false discovery rates were estimated by permuting HLA or CMV assignments 20 times. In a later analysis, co-occurring TCRs were grouped using DBSCAN, and TCRdist sequence similarity was added for clustering within HLA-allele-positive subsets. Co-occurrence clustering excluded repertoires with fewer than 30,000 or more than 120,000 public chains, plus five with anomalous nucleotide sharing. This is the immuneACCESS table as TCRdb keeps it, with only in-frame sequences that have V and J called. A part of the clones is gone; compared with another copy, unresolved V genes explain less than half, and the rest is unexplained. That table is the source of V, J and clone size, and D and trimming were worked out from the DNA. This sample's clone table shows 75,000 to 95,000 clones. Clones ranked in the top ten supply about 4.6% of the sample.

CDR1 is given as SGHRS and CDR2 as YFSETQ, both from the germline V gene. V loses 5 bases of germline sequence and J loses 0 bases, and the interval between the two ends is 11 bases. Including cysteine and phenylalanine, the CDR3 has 14 amino acids. Here the CDR3 DNA is all that survives: 42 bases in frame from base 1. The chain is encoded by TRBV5-1 joined to TRBJ1-1; no confident D gene assignment can be made. The source is a young man in good health and CMV-seronegative. Input material: PBMCs. The CDR3 sequence is CASREQNMNTEAFF. The DNA is TGCGCCAGCAGAGAACAGAATATGAACACTGAAGCTTTCTTT.